The clone carrying this T cell receptor (beta chain) was found once. Antigen unknown. This entry is derived from a study of T-cell reconstitution after alpha-beta-depleted transplantation in children. Whole-study results and caveats: T-cell counts and diversity at one year post-transplant came mainly from newly produced T cells. Day-60 TCRbeta diversity that was high in some patients was derived from surviving recipient T cells and thymic progenitors. Reportedly, roughly two months post-transplant, alpha-beta T cells arose from several hundred expanded graft clones.

A TCRbeta library incorporating unique molecular identifiers was prepared. MiXCR, applied by TCRdb to the PCR reads, yields one record per CDR3 protein. The repertoire includes almost 600,000 distinct CDR3 sequences, around 27% of them detected once, and around a third sits in the top ten. The sequence was obtained from a boy younger than two with Wiskott-Aldrich syndrome, due to receive a stem cell transplant. The material sequenced was PBMCs, taken before TCRalphabeta/CD19-depleted stem cell transplant.

Here the CDR3 DNA reads TGTGCCAGCAGCTTCCGACTAGCGGCCTCCTACAATGAGCAGTTCTTC. It translates to CASSFRLAASYNEQFF. The V gene is TRBV11-2, the J gene TRBJ2-1, with 9 bases aligning to TRBD2. The CDR3 spans 16 residues. The germline V gene encodes CDR1 SGHAT and CDR2 FQNNGV. Losses at the gene ends were 3 bases for V and 0 bases for J; bases not matched to a gene: 3.